This TCR beta chain was retrieved from a study of blood T cell repertoires in COVID-19. About the study: There were acute and convalescent COVID-19 samples, and they came from the United States, Italy and Spain. The analysed material was cDNA or gDNA that came from T cells, B-cell-depleted T cells, or PBMCs.

The CDR3 is 16 residues long. Germline CDR1 MNHEY, CDR2 SVGEGT. The ends lost 6 bases at V and 8 bases at J; junction bases unmatched: 16. Profiling relied on immunoSEQ multiplex PCR, and the TCRdb table lists in-frame clones only, not all of them. The data hold about 200,000 clones, with 70% to 90% observed a single time. The J gene is TRBJ1-2, the V gene TRBV6-2 or TRBV6-3; TRBD1 agrees at 9 bases. The clonotype was recovered from a woman older than 75 with acute or convalescent COVID-19. What was sequenced was peripheral blood. CDR3: CASSRRVPGQGPGYTF. The CDR3, as DNA: TGTGCCAGCAGCCGAAGGGTGCCGGGACAGGGCCCAGGCTACACCTTC.